These 21 T cell receptor beta chains originate from one sample sequenced in a study of T cell repertoires in cytomegalovirus infection. For these receptors, no antigen is known. Using its own MiXCR run on the reads, TCRdb lists one record per CDR3 protein. The sample contains approximately 110,000 distinct CDR3 sequences, about 32% of which appear only once. The specimen was CD8+ T cells from cultured PBMCs, collected from culture after CMV antigen stimulation. The receptor source for this set is a human donor in good health (CMV status not recorded). Some clones in this sample may be carry-over from other donors' samples.

The chain carries TRBV11-2 and TRBJ1-1; no firm D call. The germline V gene has CDR1 SGHAT and CDR2 FQNNGV. Trimming took 1 base from V and 0 from J, leaving 15 bases between them. This CDR3 has 17 residues. The CDR3 sequence: CASSLVSPRIMNTEAFF. Here the CDR3 DNA reads TGTGCCAGCAGCTTAGTATCCCCCAGGATTATGAACACTGAAGCTTTCTTT.

The chain joins TRBV27 to TRBJ1-2; tentative D call: TRBD1 (5 bases). The length of the CDR3 is 16 residues. The germline V gene encodes CDR1 MNHEY and CDR2 SMNVEV (reference sequence). The V gene lost 5 bases and the J gene lost 1 base, with 17 bases spanning the gap. The CDR3 coding sequence is TGTGCCAGCAGTAGGGGCCCGGGGAAAGATAACTATGGCTACACCTTC. It encodes CASSRGPGKDNYGYTF.

The genes are TRBV4-3 and TRBJ2-7; D is undetermined. Germline V gene lookup returns CDR1 LGHNA and CDR2 YSLEER. With 0 bases removed from V and 6 bases from J, the gap between germline ends came to 15 bases. This CDR3 region has 15 residues. The CDR3 sequence is CASSQDRTVGLEQYF. The CDR3 region has the DNA TGCGCCAGCAGCCAAGATCGAACGGTCGGGCTCGAGCAGTACTTC.

This clonotype came up a few times. This rearrangement joins TRBV28 to TRBJ2-1; 9 bases map to TRBD2. The trim removed 2 bases at V and 2 bases at J, leaving 4 bases unmatched. CDR3 length: 16 amino acids. Germline CDR1 reads MDHEN; CDR2 reads SYDVKM. CDR3 protein: CASSLDSSGAYNEQFF. The DNA of the CDR3 is TGTGCCAGCAGTTTAGATTCTAGCGGGGCCTACAATGAGCAGTTCTTC. Using reference TRBV28 and TRBJ2-1 for the parts outside the CDR3, the full variable domain is DVKVTQSSRYLVKRTGEKVFLECVQDMDHENMFWYRQDPGLGLRLIYFSYDVKMKEKGDIPEGYSVSREKKERFSLILESASTNQTSMYLCASSLDSSGAYNEQFFGPGTRLTVL.

The chain is built from TRBV7-4 and TRBJ1-1; TRBD1 matches at 8 bases. V lost 5 bases and J lost 3; bases outside the gene matches: 8. The germline CDR1 and CDR2 sequences are SGHVT and SQSDAQ. The CDR3 has 15 residues. CDR3: CASSQQGVEDTEAFF. Written as DNA, the CDR3 is TGTGCCAGCAGCCAACAGGGGGTCGAGGACACTGAAGCTTTCTTT. Using reference TRBV7-4 and TRBJ1-1 for the parts outside the CDR3, the full variable domain is GAGVSQSPRYKVAKRGRDVALRCDSISGHVTLYWYRQTLGQGSEVLTYSQSDAQRDKSGRPSGRFSAERPERSVSTLKIQRTEQGDSAVYLCASSQQGVEDTEAFFGQGTRLTVV.

A few counts support this clonotype. This chain uses TRBV19 with TRBJ1-2; D is perhaps TRBD1 (5 bases). CDR3 length equals 14 residues. With 1 base removed from V and 7 bases from J, the gap between germline ends came to 13 bases. The germline CDR1 and CDR2 sequences are LNHDA and SQIVND (reference sequence). As DNA, the CDR3 is TGTGCCAGTAGTATAGTCCCAGGGACGATTGGCTACACCTTC. Protein: CASSIVPGTIGYTF.

There are many counts of this clonotype. The chain's CDR3 is CASSPLGGGYEQYF. The DNA of the CDR3 is TGTGCCAGCAGCCCGCTTGGGGGGGGCTACGAGCAGTACTTC. The V gene is TRBV13, the J gene TRBJ2-7; 7 bases line up with TRBD2. Per germline, CDR1 PRHDT and CDR2 FYEKMQ (reference sequence). The CDR3 totals 14 residues. The V segment lost 5 bases and the J segment 3 bases; nucleotides outside the gene matches: 7.

This clonotype was recorded many times. The chain employs TRBV19 and TRBJ1-5, with TRBD1 identical over 11 bases. This CDR3 spans 17 amino acids. J lost 9 bases, V lost 8 bases, and 18 bases had no gene match. CDR1 is LNHDA and CDR2 is SQIVND in the germline V gene (reference sequence). CDR3 sequence: CASQPQPGTGGYPPQHF. As DNA, the CDR3 is TGTGCCAGTCAACCCCAGCCCGGGACAGGGGGTTATCCGCCCCAGCATTTT.

This clonotype was observed at least ten times. This chain joins TRBV7-6 and TRBJ1-4, with D possibly being TRBD1 (6 bases). Germline loops: CDR1 SGHVS, CDR2 FNYEAQ. Trimming cost V 5 bases and J 0 bases, with 10 bases left between them. This CDR3 comprises 15 residues. The CDR3: CASSVAGATNEKLFF. CDR3 DNA sequence: TGTGCCAGCAGCGTTGCAGGGGCAACTAATGAAAAACTGTTTTTT.

This chain connects TRBV7-9 to TRBJ2-1, with 13 bases fitting TRBD2. V trimming: 4 bases; J trimming: 4 bases; junction bases outside the gene matches: 7. This CDR3 has 17 residues. Germline V gene lookup returns CDR1 SEHNR and CDR2 FQNEAQ (reference sequence). The CDR3 bases are TGTGCCAGCAGCTCGACTAGCGGGGGGCACCCTTACAATGAGCAGTTCTTC. Residues: CASSSTSGGHPYNEQFF.

This clonotype was counted many times. CDR3 in amino acids: CSAFTGTGDGANVLTF. The CDR3 DNA reads as TGCAGTGCTTTTACCGGGACAGGGGATGGGGCCAACGTCCTGACTTTC. The rearrangement uses TRBV20-1 and TRBJ2-6; 10 bases agree with TRBD1. The germline V gene has CDR1 DFQATT and CDR2 SNEGSKA (reference sequence). V was clipped by 5 bases and J by 3 bases; unmatched bases: 7. The CDR3 consists of 16 residues.

The J gene is TRBJ2-7, the V gene TRBV27; 7 bases map to TRBD1. Losses at the gene ends were 6 bases for V and 7 bases for J; bases not matched to a gene: 3. Germline lookup yields CDR1 MNHEY and CDR2 SMNVEV (reference sequence). The CDR3 runs to 11 residues. The CDR3 sequence is CASSTQGEQYF. Written as DNA, the CDR3 is TGTGCCAGCAGCACACAGGGGGAGCAGTACTTC.

This clonotype was counted at least ten times. V usage is TRBV7-8 and J usage is TRBJ1-5, with 7 bases aligning to TRBD1. Trimming took 1 base from V and 5 from J; bases not matched to a gene: 5. Germline CDR1 SGHVS, CDR2 FQNEAQ. This CDR3 has 15 residues. This chain's CDR3 is CASSLGGRGYQPQHF. Written as DNA, the CDR3 is TGTGCCAGCAGCTTAGGAGGCAGGGGGTATCAGCCCCAGCATTTT. Using reference TRBV7-8 and TRBJ1-5 for the parts outside the CDR3, the full variable domain is GAGVSQSPRYKVAKRGQDVALRCDPISGHVSLFWYQQALGQGPEFLTYFQNEAQLDKSGLPSDRFFAERPEGSVSTLKIQRTQQEDSAVYLCASSLGGRGYQPQHFGDGTRLSIL.

The chain uses TRBV7-9 and TRBJ2-3; D gene uncertain. Germline CDR1 reads SEHNR; CDR2 reads FQNEAQ (reference sequence). The CDR3 covers 12 residues. V lost 2 bases, J lost 4 bases, and 4 bases lay in between. The CDR3 sequence: CASSLIPDTQYF. In nucleotides, the CDR3 is TGTGCCAGCAGCTTAATCCCAGATACGCAGTATTTT.

The chain has TRBV20-1 and TRBJ2-7; perhaps D is TRBD1 or TRBD2 (5 bases each). Germline V CDR1 and CDR2: DFQATT, SNEGSKA (reference sequence). The CDR3 runs 13 residues. The CDR3 DNA reads as TGCAGCGCGGCGGGCTTAGGGGCCTACGAGCAGTACTTC. Translation gives CSAAGLGAYEQYF.

This clonotype was observed a handful of times. In nucleotides, the CDR3 is TGTGCCAGCAGTTTAGTCAGGACGCGAAACACTGAAGCTTTCTTT. It codes for CASSLVRTRNTEAFF. The chain joins TRBV27 to TRBJ1-1, with D unclear. V was cut by 2 bases and J by 2 bases, with 12 bases left in between. Per the germline V gene, CDR1 is MNHEY and CDR2 is SMNVEV (reference sequence). The CDR3 is 15 residues long.

This clonotype was counted ten times or more. This chain joins TRBV6-1 and TRBJ1-3, with D hard to call. This CDR3 spans 15 amino acids. The V gene lost 1 base and the J gene lost 5 bases, with 12 bases spanning the gap. Germline CDR1 reads MNHNS; CDR2 reads SASEGT. The CDR3 DNA reads as TGTGCCAGCAGTGAAGAACCAGGACTAAGAAACACCATATATTTT. Translating gives CASSEEPGLRNTIYF.

This clonotype was counted ten times or more. The chain joins TRBV6-1 to TRBJ1-1, with D possibly being TRBD1 (5 bases). The V gene's germline CDR1 is MNHNS and CDR2 SASEGT. Trimming stripped 6 bases from V and 0 bases from J, with 11 bases between. This CDR3 contains 14 residues. The CDR3 DNA follows: TGTGCCAGCAGCAGGACAACCATGAACACTGAAGCTTTCTTT. It encodes CASSRTTMNTEAFF.

The rearrangement joins TRBV7-6 to TRBJ1-2; D perhaps matches TRBD1 (5 bases). The CDR3 loop spans 14 amino acids. Germline V gene data show CDR1 as SGHVS and CDR2 as FNYEAQ. Trimming left V 5 bases short and J 8 bases short, with 18 bases between. CDR3 loop: CASSPGSGVSGYTF. CDR3 bases: TGTGCCAGCAGCCCCGGTTCGGGGGTCTCAGGCTACACCTTC.

The chain couples TRBV4-3 to TRBJ1-1; no clear D gene. V shed 4 bases and J shed 7 bases, with 10 bases lying between them. CDR1 is LGHNA and CDR2 is YSLEER in the germline V gene. There are 12 residues in the CDR3. Here the CDR3 DNA reads TGCGCCAGCAGCCCCCCCAGTAATGAAGCTTTCTTT. Translation gives CASSPPSNEAFF.

This chain links TRBV11-2 with TRBJ2-7; 10 nucleotides line up with TRBD1. V was pared by 5 bases and J by 3 bases, with 7 bases of the junction left unmatched. CDR1 is SGHAT and CDR2 is FQNNGV in the germline V gene. This CDR3 has 15 residues. The CDR3 region has the DNA TGTGCCAGCAGCCGAGTGTGGACAGGGGGCTACGAGCAGTACTTC. Protein sequence: CASSRVWTGGYEQYF.